This TCR beta chain is from a study of blood T cell repertoires in COVID-19. On the study more broadly: COVID-19 samples, acute and convalescent, were from the United States, Italy and Spain. The cDNA or gDNA used as material had been derived from T cells, B-cell-depleted T cells, or PBMCs.

CDR1 SGHTA and CDR2 FQGTGA come from the germline V gene. The CDR3 contains 15 residues. The V end lost 5 bases, the J end lost 0 bases, and 13 bases lay between the germline ends. Adults between about 18 and 89 years of age took part from about 24 US areas. Authors' methods: Estimates of nucleated cell counts were drawn from the amplification of reference gene primers. The method was immunoSEQ multiplex PCR; TCRdb's version includes in-frame clones alone and lacks a portion of them. The V and J calls and clone size come from that table; D and trimming were worked out from the DNA. The sample records about 250,000 clones, around 91% being singletons.

The origin of this receptor is a woman aged 18-30 years who had recovered from COVID-19. J is TRBJ1-1 and V is TRBV7-3; a possible D gene is TRBD1 (6 bases). Sequencing input: PBMCs or T cells enriched from blood (not recorded which). DNA for the CDR3: TGTGCCAGCAGCCCGAATCAGGGGTTGAACACTGAAGCTTTCTTT. Residues: CASSPNQGLNTEAFF.